This T cell receptor beta chain was found in a study of T cells after yellow fever vaccination. Whole-study results and caveats: The secondary response was weaker, and its peak arrived faster, on day 5 versus 15.

TCRdb passed the 5' RACE reads through MiXCR, listing each CDR3 protein once. The sample comprises 450,000 to 550,000 distinct CDR3 sequences, roughly 22% of which are singletons, and roughly a sixth rests with the top ten. The V segment lost 4 bases and the J segment 0 bases; nucleotides outside the gene matches: 10. Germline V lookup: CDR1 SGHRS, CDR2 YFSETQ. The CDR3 sequence is 20 residues long. This clonotype turned up a few times. Its specificity is unknown. The sequencing used PBMCs, collected roughly 20 days after the first yellow fever vaccination. The chain employs TRBV5-1 and TRBJ2-6; 13 bases map to TRBD2. The TCR was taken from a man in his late teens or twenties who received the YFV17D yellow fever vaccine. The CDR3 spells CASSKGLAGAYPSGANVLTF. In DNA form, the CDR3 reads TGCGCCAGCAGCAAAGGACTAGCGGGGGCGTATCCCTCTGGGGCCAACGTCCTGACTTTC.